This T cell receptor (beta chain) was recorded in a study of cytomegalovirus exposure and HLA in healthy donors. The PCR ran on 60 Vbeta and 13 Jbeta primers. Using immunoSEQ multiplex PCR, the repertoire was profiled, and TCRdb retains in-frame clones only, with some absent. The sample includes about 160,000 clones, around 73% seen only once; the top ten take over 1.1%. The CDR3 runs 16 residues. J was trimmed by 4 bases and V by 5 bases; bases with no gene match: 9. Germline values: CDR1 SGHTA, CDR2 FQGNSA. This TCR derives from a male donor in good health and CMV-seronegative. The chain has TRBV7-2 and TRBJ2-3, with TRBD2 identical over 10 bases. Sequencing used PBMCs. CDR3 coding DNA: TGTGCCAGCAGCCCCGGGACTAGCGTACGTGCAGATACGCAGTATTTT. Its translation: CASSPGTSVRADTQYF.